The rows below give T cell receptor beta chains drawn from one sample of a study of shared clonotypes between healthy human individuals. The table came from immunoSEQ multiplex PCR; TCRdb's copy has only in-frame clones and leaves some out. The sample carries more than 1 million clones, 75% to 80% recorded once. Sequenced input: memory CD4+ T cells from PBMCs. These receptors all come from a young man in good health. Some clones in this sample may be carry-over from other donors' samples. Each CDR3 is given with its conserved first and last residue. D genes are given only for firm matches. Clone size is stated in some rows and not others, as once, few, many or a class when expanded.

j_call d_call v_call clone_size cdr3_aa cdr3_nt
TRBJ2-3 - TRBV25-1 - CASSYQGADTQYF TGTGCCAGCTCCTACCAGGGTGCAGATACGCAGTATTTT
TRBJ2-4 TRBD2 TRBV18 - CASSEIQRGLDIQYF TGTGCCAGCTCAGAGATACAGCGGGGTCTGGACATTCAGTACTTC
TRBJ2-1 TRBD2 TRBV11-3 - CASSRTSGVLGDNEQFF TGTGCCAGCAGCCGTACTAGCGGGGTTTTGGGAGACAATGAGCAGTTCTTC
TRBJ1-1 - TRBV9 few CASSVDTDTEAFF TGTGCCAGCAGCGTCGACACAGACACTGAAGCTTTCTTT
TRBJ1-1 - TRBV10-3 - CAINTGWNTEAFF TGTGCCATCAATACGGGGTGGAACACTGAAGCTTTCTTT
TRBJ1-2 - TRBV4-2 - CASSQDGATQGIDYTF TGTGCCAGCAGCCAAGATGGAGCGACCCAGGGGATAGACTACACCTTC
TRBJ2-3 - TRBV29-1 few CSVEGGAGADTQYF TGCAGCGTTGAAGGGGGGGCTGGGGCAGATACGCAGTATTTT
TRBJ1-1 TRBD1 TRBV12-5 few CASGLTTGASTEAFF TGTGCTAGTGGTTTGACCACAGGGGCAAGTACTGAAGCTTTCTTT
TRBJ2-7 - TRBV7-2 - CASSSYGGGPIGSEQYF TGTGCCAGCAGCTCTTACGGCGGCGGTCCGATCGGGTCCGAGCAGTACTTC
TRBJ2-7 - TRBV11-2 - CASSGTVGHEQYF TGTGCCAGCAGCGGGACGGTTGGCCACGAGCAGTACTTC
TRBJ1-1 - TRBV7-9 - CASSFGSQGPAFF TGTGCCAGCAGCTTCGGGTCACAAGGGCCAGCTTTCTTT
TRBJ2-1 TRBD2 TRBV5-1 once CASSLREREGYEQFF TGCGCCAGCAGCCTCCGGGAACGGGAGGGCTATGAGCAGTTCTTC
TRBJ1-1 - TRBV28 - CASSERTMGDMNTEAFF TGTGCCAGCAGTGAAAGAACTATGGGAGACATGAACACTGAAGCTTTCTTT
TRBJ1-5 - TRBV28 - CASSQGRGNQPQHF TGTGCCAGCAGTCAAGGTAGGGGCAATCAGCCCCAGCATTTT
TRBJ2-1 TRBD2 TRBV19 - CASSKDVRLAGKGEQFF TGTGCCAGTAGTAAGGATGTGAGACTAGCGGGAAAAGGTGAGCAGTTCTTC
TRBJ2-3 TRBD2 TRBV7-3 - CASSSGTSGSQYF TGTGCCAGCAGCTCCGGGACTAGCGGGTCGCAGTATTTT
TRBJ2-7 - TRBV7-9 - CASSKNSYEQYF TGTGCCAGCAGCAAAAACTCCTACGAGCAGTACTTC
TRBJ1-1 TRBD1 TRBV7-6 - CASSSDRVTEAFF TGTGCCAGCAGCTCCGACAGGGTAACTGAAGCTTTCTTT
TRBJ1-2 - TRBV14 - CASSPGAYGYTF TGTGCCAGCAGCCCAGGGGCGTATGGCTACACCTTC
TRBJ1-6 TRBD1 TRBV6-8 - CASRGKGQEGGDSPLHF TGTGCCAGCAGGGGTAAGGGTCAGGAAGGGGGCGATTCACCCCTCCACTTT
TRBJ2-3 TRBD2 TRBV9 - CASSVLGGGPSDTQYF TGTGCCAGCAGCGTTTTGGGGGGAGGGCCCTCAGATACGCAGTATTTT
TRBJ1-4 - TRBV5-1 - CASSRGPTNEKLFF TGCGCCAGCAGCCGAGGCCCAACTAATGAAAAACTGTTTTTT
TRBJ2-7 TRBD1 TRBV9 - CASSPETGGPYEQYF TGTGCCAGCAGCCCCGAGACAGGGGGCCCCTACGAGCAGTACTTC
TRBJ1-3 - TRBV29-1 - CSAGSGSSSGNTIYF TGCAGCGCCGGGAGCGGGTCGAGCTCTGGAAACACCATATATTTT
TRBJ2-2 - TRBV7-2 medium-sized CASSPLRGNTGELFF TGTGCCAGCAGCCCCTTGAGGGGGAACACCGGGGAGCTGTTTTTT
TRBJ1-5 - TRBV5-5 few CASSLGSSNQPQHF TGTGCCAGCAGCCTAGGCTCCAGCAATCAGCCCCAGCATTTT
TRBJ2-1 TRBD2 TRBV5-1 few CASRAGYEQFF TGCGCCAGCAGAGCGGGATATGAGCAGTTCTTC
TRBJ2-3 TRBD1 TRBV11-2 - CASSPGQGGSDTQYF TGTGCCAGCAGCCCCGGACAGGGGGGATCAGATACGCAGTATTTT
TRBJ2-1 TRBD2 TRBV10-3 medium-sized CATKREGEQFF TGTGCCACTAAGCGGGAGGGTGAGCAGTTCTTC
TRBJ2-7 - TRBV9 - CASSPTGISYEQYF TGTGCCAGCAGCCCCACAGGCATCTCCTACGAGCAGTACTTC
TRBJ2-4 TRBD2 TRBV18 - CASSPGSAGGIQYF TGTGCCAGCTCACCAGGGTCGGCGGGGGGCATTCAGTACTTC
TRBJ2-1 TRBD1 TRBV9 - CASSAGQGTNNEQFF TGTGCCAGCAGCGCGGGACAGGGGACAAACAATGAGCAGTTCTTC
TRBJ1-3 - TRBV30 many CAWRKGQSSGNTIYF TGTGCCTGGAGAAAAGGACAGTCCTCTGGAAACACCATATATTTT
TRBJ1-2 - TRBV28 - CASSLSGDYGYTF TGTGCCAGCAGTTTGTCAGGGGACTATGGCTACACCTTC
TRBJ1-1 - TRBV5-6 - CASSLDRGGSTEAFF TGTGCCAGCAGCCTGGATCGTGGTGGGAGCACTGAAGCTTTCTTT
TRBJ2-1 - TRBV2 many CASSAKRINEQFF TGTGCCAGCAGTGCGAAGCGAATCAATGAGCAGTTCTTC
TRBJ2-3 TRBD2 TRBV29-1 - CSVQGLADLSTDTQYF TGCAGCGTCCAGGGACTAGCGGACCTTAGCACAGATACGCAGTATTTT
TRBJ1-1 - TRBV7-2 - CASSLGGEGTEAFF TGTGCCAGCAGCTTAGGCGGGGAGGGCACTGAAGCTTTCTTT